This T cell receptor (beta chain) was documented in a study of blood T cells in healthy people across ages. The germline CDR1 and CDR2 sequences are SGDLS and YYNGEE. The CDR3 runs 15 residues. This clonotype was seen just once. The junction and the germline gene differ at one end; a read error may be behind it. It was with a sample-barcoded 5' primer and a J-beta primer mix that a second PCR of roughly 7 to 12 cycles was run. Each cDNA molecule was tagged by a template-switch adaptor that had 12 random nucleotides. TCRdb recomputed calls from the 5' RACE reads with MiXCR, one row per CDR3 protein. The sample holds about 780,000 distinct CDR3 sequences, roughly 24% seen once. This sample was shared with a second study, whose subject was T cells of mothers and their children. That report adds: The donor cohort consisted of a few healthy Caucasian mothers and their six children. Related mother-child pairs shared slightly more overlap than unrelated pairs, but the difference was non-significant.

This sequence was found in a boy between 5 and 17 years old in good health. The rearrangement joins TRBV9 to TRBJ2-5; D remains ambiguous. Sequenced sample: blood. CDR3 amino acids: CAGSVEAKYQETQYF. The CDR3 DNA is TGTGCCGGCAGCGTAGAGGCGAAGTACCAAGAGACCCAGTACTTC.